One T cell receptor beta chain is described in this entry. Clones were sequenced by immunoSEQ multiplex PCR, and TCRdb holds only the in-frame ones, with some missing. This table has 30,000 to 45,000 clones, 88% appearing once. These data come from a study of T cell changes during pregnancy in multiple sclerosis. This CDR3 is 13 amino acids long. The germline V gene has CDR1 SGHTA and CDR2 FQGNSA. V was trimmed by 3 bases and J by 6 bases, leaving 11 bases between them. V and J are TRBV7-2 and TRBJ1-2; perhaps TRBD1 as D (5 bases). This clonotype was obtained from a female donor with multiple sclerosis, enrolled in a pregnancy study. The sample was CD4+ T cells from peripheral blood mononuclear cells, taken before pregnancy. The CDR3 sequence: CASSFSREDGYTF. CDR3 bases: TGTGCCAGCAGCTTTTCCAGGGAGGATGGCTACACCTTC.